These 5 T cell receptor beta chains were all obtained from the same sample, sequenced in a study of control samples from healthy donors and cancer patients. Produced via immunoSEQ multiplex PCR; TCRdb's table is partial and in-frame only. Here the sample spans 120,000 or so clones, around 90% being singletons. Sequencing used blood. These receptors all stem from a man between 50 and 59 years old in good health.

The chain employs TRBV24-1 and TRBJ1-5; D is ambiguous. Trimming pared 2 bases from V and 2 bases from J, leaving 12 bases between. The CDR3 runs 16 residues. The V gene's germline CDR1 is KGHDR and CDR2 SFDVKD. The CDR3: CATSDYPRGGNQPQHF. The CDR3 nucleotides read TGTGCCACCAGTGATTACCCGCGCGGGGGCAATCAGCCCCAGCATTTT.

This chain links TRBV5-4 with TRBJ2-1, with D unclear. The germline V gene has CDR1 SGHNT and CDR2 YYREEE (reference sequence). This CDR3 spans 16 amino acids. Trimming removed 3 bases at V and 10 bases at J, with 23 bases between. The CDR3 loop is CASSSSPDLELVEQFF. The CDR3 DNA reads TGTGCCAGCAGCTCCTCCCCCGACCTAGAATTGGTGGAGCAGTTCTTC.

CDR3 protein: CAWSVLGGREAFF. CDR3 coding DNA: TGTGCCTGGAGTGTACTGGGGGGCCGAGAAGCTTTCTTT. The V and J genes are TRBV30 and TRBJ1-1; a possible D gene is TRBD1 (6 bases). V dropped 0 bases and J dropped 8 bases, with 13 bases sitting between them. Per germline, CDR1 GTSNPN and CDR2 SVGIG (reference sequence). The CDR3 consists of 13 residues. The full variable domain, its missing parts supplied by reference TRBV30 and TRBJ1-1, is SQTIHQWPATLVQPVGSPLSLECTVEGTSNPNLYWYRQAAGRGLQLLFYSVGIGQISSEVPQNLSASRPQDRQFILSSKKLLLSDSGFYLCAWSVLGGREAFFGQGTRLTVV.

The sample holds many counts of this clone. This chain joins TRBV29-1 and TRBJ1-3; D gene ambiguous. Germline V gene lookup returns CDR1 SQVTM and CDR2 ANQGSEA. V was trimmed by 7 bases and J by 2 bases, leaving 12 bases between them. This CDR3 region has 13 residues. CDR3 nucleotides: TGCAGCGCCTCGGACGGAGCTGGAAACACCATATATTTT. This sequence encodes CSASDGAGNTIYF.

This chain links TRBV6-2 or TRBV6-3 with TRBJ2-5; D is unclear. The CDR3 runs 11 residues. Germline values: CDR1 MNHEY, CDR2 SVGEGT. V gave up 4 bases and J gave up 5 bases, with 5 bases separating them. The DNA for the CDR3 is TGTGCCAGCAGTTTGTGGGAGACCCAGTACTTC. As protein: CASSLWETQYF.